Each of the 4 T cell receptor beta chains below was sequenced from the same sample in a study of OX40 agonist ivuxolimab in advanced cancers. Assay: immunoSEQ multiplex PCR; the TCRdb copy retains only in-frame clones and omits some. There are 66,000 or so clones in the sample; roughly 80% occur only once, and roughly 1.5% lies in the top ten. Specimen: CD4+ or CD8+ T cells sorted from blood, collected in a trial of the OX40 agonist ivuxolimab. These receptors were obtained from an adult with an advanced solid tumor such as melanoma, head and neck, liver or kidney cancer.

A few counts support this clone. This rearrangement joins TRBV10-3 to TRBJ1-5; D remains unclear. This CDR3 has 13 amino acids. Germline values: CDR1 ENHRY, CDR2 SYGVKD. Trimming cost V 10 bases and J 7 bases, with 17 bases left between them. CDR3 residues: CATLVAAGQPQHF. Here the CDR3 DNA reads TGTGCCACCTTGGTCGCCGCTGGGCAGCCCCAGCATTTT.

This chain uses TRBV19 with TRBJ1-1; D is ambiguous. V was clipped by 5 bases and J by 2 bases, with 9 bases between them. The length of the CDR3 is 13 residues. The germline gives CDR1 LNHDA, CDR2 SQIVND (reference sequence). The CDR3 protein is CASSPGLNTEAFF. CDR3 nucleotide sequence: TGTGCCAGTAGTCCAGGACTTAACACTGAAGCTTTCTTT.

V and J are TRBV29-1 and TRBJ2-3; D not resolved. The length of the CDR3 is 13 residues. The germline V gene has CDR1 SQVTM and CDR2 ANQGSEA. The germline V and J ends were trimmed by 2 bases and 2 bases, with 8 bases remaining between them. For the CDR3, the DNA is TGCAGCGTTGAAATTATGACCACAGATACGCAGTATTTT. Its protein product is CSVEIMTTDTQYF.

V gene TRBV10-2 combines with J gene TRBJ1-6, with D uncertain. The CDR3 covers 13 residues. The V gene lost 7 bases and the J gene lost 6 bases, with 10 bases spanning the gap. Germline CDR1 reads WSHSY; CDR2 reads SAAADI. CDR3 amino acids: CASTGVGNSPLHF. The DNA of the CDR3 is TGCGCCAGCACTGGCGTGGGTAATTCACCCCTCCACTTT.